The clone carrying this T cell receptor beta chain was counted once. The data were taken from a study of tumor-infiltrating lymphocytes in primary liver carcinoma. Study-wide background: Tumor staging was T1-T3 N0M0; sizes spanned about 4.2 to 11 cm across. The yield of productive TCRbeta reads per sample was roughly 3.5 to 7.5 million and was similar across tissue types.

Using a constant-region primer together with ProtoScript II reverse transcriptase, TCR beta cDNA was made from 500 ng of total RNA. Three rounds of nested multiplex PCR with slightly modified ARM-PCR produced TCR beta libraries. Investigators reported that the first two PCR rounds, at roughly 10 cycles each, used TRBV1-TRBV30 forward primers with a C-beta reverse primer. TCRdb called the multiplex PCR reads again in MiXCR, with one record for every CDR3 protein. The sample has under 130,000 distinct CDR3 sequences, about four fifths seen once. Total RNA and DNA came together from 20-30 mg of bulk tissue without cell sorting. Treatment-naive at the time, the patients had chronic HBV infection. Each of the tumor samples contained in excess of 80% viable tumor cells. V was shortened by 0 bases and J by 5 bases, with 18 bases between the two germline ends. The germline gives CDR1 SGHRS, CDR2 YFSETQ. The CDR3 is made up of 17 amino acids.

The sequencing input was liver tumor tissue from sampling region 3. Subset: tumor region T3, left-lateral pole. The TCR sequence derives from a middle-aged man with primary liver carcinoma and hepatitis B virus infection. The chain joins TRBV5-1 to TRBJ1-5; a weak D match, TRBD1 (6 bases). CDR3 nucleotide sequence: TGCGCCAGCAGCTTGGGTATCGGACAGAGTTACGATCAGCCCCAGCATTTT. Its protein product is CASSLGIGQSYDQPQHF.